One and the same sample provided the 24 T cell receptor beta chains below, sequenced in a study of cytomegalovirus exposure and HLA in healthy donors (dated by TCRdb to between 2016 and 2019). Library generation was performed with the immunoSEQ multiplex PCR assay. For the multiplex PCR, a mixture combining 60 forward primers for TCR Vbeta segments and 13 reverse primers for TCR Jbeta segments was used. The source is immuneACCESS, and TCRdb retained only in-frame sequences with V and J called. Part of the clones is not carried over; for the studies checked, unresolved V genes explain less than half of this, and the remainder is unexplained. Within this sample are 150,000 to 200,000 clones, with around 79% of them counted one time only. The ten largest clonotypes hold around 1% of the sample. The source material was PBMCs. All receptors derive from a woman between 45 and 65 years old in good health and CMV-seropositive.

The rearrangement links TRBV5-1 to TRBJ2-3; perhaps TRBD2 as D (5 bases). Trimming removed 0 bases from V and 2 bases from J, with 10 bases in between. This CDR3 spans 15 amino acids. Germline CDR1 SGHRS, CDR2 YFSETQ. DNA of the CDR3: TGCGCCAGCAGCTTGGTGGACTCATCCACAGATACGCAGTATTTT. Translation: CASSLVDSSTDTQYF.

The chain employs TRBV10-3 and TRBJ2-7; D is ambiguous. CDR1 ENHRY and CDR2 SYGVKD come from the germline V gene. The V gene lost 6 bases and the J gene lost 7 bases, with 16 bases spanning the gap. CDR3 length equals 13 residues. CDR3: CAISPQVSREQYF. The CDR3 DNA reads TGTGCCATCAGCCCGCAGGTTTCGCGAGAGCAGTACTTC.

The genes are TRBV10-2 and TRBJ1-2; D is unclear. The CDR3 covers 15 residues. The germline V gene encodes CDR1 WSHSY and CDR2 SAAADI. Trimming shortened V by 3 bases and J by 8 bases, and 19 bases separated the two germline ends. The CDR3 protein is CASSDPAVKLGGYTF. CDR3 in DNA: TGCGCCAGCAGTGACCCTGCTGTTAAATTGGGCGGCTACACCTTC.

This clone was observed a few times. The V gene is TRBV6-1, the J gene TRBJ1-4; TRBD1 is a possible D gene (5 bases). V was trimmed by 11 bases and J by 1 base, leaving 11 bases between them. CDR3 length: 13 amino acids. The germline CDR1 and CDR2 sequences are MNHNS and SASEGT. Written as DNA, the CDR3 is TGTGCCGCGGGGGGGGGAACTAATGAAAAACTGTTTTTT. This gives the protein CAAGGGTNEKLFF.

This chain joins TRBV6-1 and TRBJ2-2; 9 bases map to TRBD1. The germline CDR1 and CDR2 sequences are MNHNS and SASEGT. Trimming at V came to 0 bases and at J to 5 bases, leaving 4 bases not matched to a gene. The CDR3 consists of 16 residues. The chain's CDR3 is CASSEAPGQGTGELFF. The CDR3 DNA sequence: TGTGCCAGCAGTGAAGCGCCAGGACAGGGGACCGGGGAGCTGTTTTTT.

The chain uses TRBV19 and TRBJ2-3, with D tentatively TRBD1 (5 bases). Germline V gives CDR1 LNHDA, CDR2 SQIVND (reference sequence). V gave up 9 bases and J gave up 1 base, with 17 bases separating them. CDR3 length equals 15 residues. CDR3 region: CASRVGHAGTDTQYF. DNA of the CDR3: TGTGCCAGCAGGGTGGGGCATGCAGGCACAGATACGCAGTATTTT.

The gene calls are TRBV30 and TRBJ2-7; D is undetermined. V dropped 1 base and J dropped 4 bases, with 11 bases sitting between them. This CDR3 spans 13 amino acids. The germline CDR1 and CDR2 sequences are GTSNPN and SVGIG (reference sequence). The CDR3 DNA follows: TGTGCCTGGAGTGGAGGCTTTTTTTACGAGCAGTACTTC. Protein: CAWSGGFFYEQYF.

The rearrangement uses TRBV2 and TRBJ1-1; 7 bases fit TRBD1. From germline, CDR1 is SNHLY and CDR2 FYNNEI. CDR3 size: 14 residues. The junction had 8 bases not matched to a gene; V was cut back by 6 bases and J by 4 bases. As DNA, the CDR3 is TGTGCCAGCAGGGACAGGACAGCTGGCACTGAAGCTTTCTTT. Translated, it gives CASRDRTAGTEAFF.

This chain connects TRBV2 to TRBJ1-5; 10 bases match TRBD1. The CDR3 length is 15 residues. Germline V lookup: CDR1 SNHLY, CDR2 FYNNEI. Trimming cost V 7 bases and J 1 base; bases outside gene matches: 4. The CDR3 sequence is CASMLDRGSNQPQHF. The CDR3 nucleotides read TGTGCCAGCATGCTGGACAGGGGGAGCAATCAGCCCCAGCATTTT.

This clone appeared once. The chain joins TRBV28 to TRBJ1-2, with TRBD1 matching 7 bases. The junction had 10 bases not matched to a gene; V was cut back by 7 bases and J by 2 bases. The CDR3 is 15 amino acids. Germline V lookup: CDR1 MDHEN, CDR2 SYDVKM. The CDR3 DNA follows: TGTGCCAGCACCAACTACAGGGGATCAAACTATGGCTACACCTTC. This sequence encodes CASTNYRGSNYGYTF.

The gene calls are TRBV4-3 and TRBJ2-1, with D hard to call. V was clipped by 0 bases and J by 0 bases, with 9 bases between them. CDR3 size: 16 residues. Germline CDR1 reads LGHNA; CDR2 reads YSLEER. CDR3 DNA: TGCGCCAGCAGCCAAGAGACACCCAGCTCCTACAATGAGCAGTTCTTC. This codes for CASSQETPSSYNEQFF.

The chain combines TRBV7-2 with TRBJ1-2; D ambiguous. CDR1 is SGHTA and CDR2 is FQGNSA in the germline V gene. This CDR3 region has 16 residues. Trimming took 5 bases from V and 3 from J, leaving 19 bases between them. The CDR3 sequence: CASSPRGRREDYGYTF. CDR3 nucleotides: TGTGCCAGCAGCCCCCGGGGTCGCCGGGAGGACTATGGCTACACCTTC.

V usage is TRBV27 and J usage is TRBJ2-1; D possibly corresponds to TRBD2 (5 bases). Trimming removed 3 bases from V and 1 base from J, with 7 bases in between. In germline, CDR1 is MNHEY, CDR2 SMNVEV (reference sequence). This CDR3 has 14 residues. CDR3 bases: TGTGCCAGCAGTTTTCGGGGATCCTACAATGAGCAGTTCTTC. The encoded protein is CASSFRGSYNEQFF.

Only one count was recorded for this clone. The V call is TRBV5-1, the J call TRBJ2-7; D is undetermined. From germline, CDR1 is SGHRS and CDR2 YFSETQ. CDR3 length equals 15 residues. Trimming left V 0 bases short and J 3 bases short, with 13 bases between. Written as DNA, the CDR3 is TGCGCCAGCAGCTTGGTAGACGGGTCCGGCTACGAGCAGTACGTC. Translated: CASSLVDGSGYEQYV.

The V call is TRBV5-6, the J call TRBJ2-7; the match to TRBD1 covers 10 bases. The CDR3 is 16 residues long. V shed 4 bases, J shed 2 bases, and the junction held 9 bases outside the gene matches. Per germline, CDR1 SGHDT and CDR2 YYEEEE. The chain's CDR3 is CASSQGQGTRTYEQYF. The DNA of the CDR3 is TGTGCCAGCAGCCAGGGACAGGGGACGAGAACCTACGAGCAGTACTTC.

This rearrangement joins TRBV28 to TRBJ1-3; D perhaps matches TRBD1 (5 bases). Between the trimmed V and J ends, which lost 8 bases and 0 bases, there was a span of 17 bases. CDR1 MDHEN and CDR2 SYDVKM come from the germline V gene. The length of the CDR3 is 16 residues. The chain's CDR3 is CASGLGGGISGNTIYF. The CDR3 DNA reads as TGTGCCAGCGGATTGGGGGGAGGAATCTCTGGAAACACCATATATTTT.

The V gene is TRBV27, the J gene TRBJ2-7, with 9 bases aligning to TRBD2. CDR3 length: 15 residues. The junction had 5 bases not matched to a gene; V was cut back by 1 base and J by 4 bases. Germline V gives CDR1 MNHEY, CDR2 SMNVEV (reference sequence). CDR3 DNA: TGTGCCAGCAGTTTATTTAGCGGGAGTAATTACGAGCAGTACTTC. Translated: CASSLFSGSNYEQYF.

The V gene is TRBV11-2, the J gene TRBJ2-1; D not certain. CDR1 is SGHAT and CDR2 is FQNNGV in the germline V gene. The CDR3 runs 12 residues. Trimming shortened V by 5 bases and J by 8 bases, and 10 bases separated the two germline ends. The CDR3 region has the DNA TGTGCCAGCAGCCAGACACGGTATGAGCAGTTCTTC. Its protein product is CASSQTRYEQFF.

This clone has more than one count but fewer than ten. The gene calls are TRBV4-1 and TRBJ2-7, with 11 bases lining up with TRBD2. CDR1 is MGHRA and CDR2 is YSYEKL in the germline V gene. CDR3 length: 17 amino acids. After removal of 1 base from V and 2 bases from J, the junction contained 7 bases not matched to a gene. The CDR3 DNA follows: TGCGCCAGCAGCCAAGCCCTGACTAGCGGGGATCCCTACGAGCAGTACTTC. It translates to CASSQALTSGDPYEQYF.

As DNA, the CDR3 is TGCGCCAGCAGCCGGGCAAGGCAGGAATCCGGAAACACCATATATTTT. Its translation is CASSRARQESGNTIYF. J is TRBJ1-3 and V is TRBV4-3; no reliable D call. The V gene lost 4 bases and the J gene lost 4 bases, with 17 bases spanning the gap. The germline V gene has CDR1 LGHNA and CDR2 YSLEER. The CDR3 is made up of 16 amino acids.

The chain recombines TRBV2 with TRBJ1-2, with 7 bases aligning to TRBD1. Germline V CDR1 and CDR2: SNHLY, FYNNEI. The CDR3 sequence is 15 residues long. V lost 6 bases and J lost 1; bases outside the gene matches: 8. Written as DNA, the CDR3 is TGTGCCAGCAGGGCTCGGACAGGAGGTAACTATGGCTACACCTTC. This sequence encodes CASRARTGGNYGYTF.

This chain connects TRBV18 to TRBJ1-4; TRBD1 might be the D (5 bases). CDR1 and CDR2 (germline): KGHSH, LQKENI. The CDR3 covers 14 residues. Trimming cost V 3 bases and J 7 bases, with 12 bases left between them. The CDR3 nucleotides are TGTGCCAGCTCACCGACGGGGGGAGGTGAAAAACTGTTTTTT. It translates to CASSPTGGGEKLFF.

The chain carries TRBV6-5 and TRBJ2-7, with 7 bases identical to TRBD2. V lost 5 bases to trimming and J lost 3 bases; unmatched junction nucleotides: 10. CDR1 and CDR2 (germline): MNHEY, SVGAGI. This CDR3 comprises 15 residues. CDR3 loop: CASSTYGEGLYEQYF. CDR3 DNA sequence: TGTGCCAGCAGTACATACGGGGAGGGACTCTACGAGCAGTACTTC.

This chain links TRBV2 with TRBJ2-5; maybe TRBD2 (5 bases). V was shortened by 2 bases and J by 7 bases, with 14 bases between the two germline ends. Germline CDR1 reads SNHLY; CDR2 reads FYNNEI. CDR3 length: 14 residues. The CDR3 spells CASSERSGGRTQYF. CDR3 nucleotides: TGTGCCAGCAGTGAAAGGTCAGGCGGGCGGACCCAGTACTTC.